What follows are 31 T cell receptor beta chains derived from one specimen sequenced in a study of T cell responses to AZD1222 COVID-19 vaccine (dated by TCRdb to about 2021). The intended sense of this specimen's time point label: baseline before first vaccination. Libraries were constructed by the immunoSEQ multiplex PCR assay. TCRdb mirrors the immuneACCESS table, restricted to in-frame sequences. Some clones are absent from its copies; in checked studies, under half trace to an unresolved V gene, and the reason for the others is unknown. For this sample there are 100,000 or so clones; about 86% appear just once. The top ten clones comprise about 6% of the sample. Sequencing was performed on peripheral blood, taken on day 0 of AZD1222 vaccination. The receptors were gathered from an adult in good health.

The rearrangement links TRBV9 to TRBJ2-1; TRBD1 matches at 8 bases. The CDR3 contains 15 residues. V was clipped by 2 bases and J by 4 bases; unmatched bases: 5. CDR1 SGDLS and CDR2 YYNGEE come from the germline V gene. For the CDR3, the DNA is TGTGCCAGCAGCGTCAACGGACAGGGTTACAATGAGCAGTTCTTC. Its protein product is CASSVNGQGYNEQFF. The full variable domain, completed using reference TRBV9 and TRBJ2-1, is DSGVTQTPKHLITATGQRVTLRCSPRSGDLSVYWYQQSLDQGLQFLIQYYNGEERAKGNILERFSAQQFPDLHSELNLSSLELGDSALYFCASSVNGQGYNEQFFGPGTRLTVL.

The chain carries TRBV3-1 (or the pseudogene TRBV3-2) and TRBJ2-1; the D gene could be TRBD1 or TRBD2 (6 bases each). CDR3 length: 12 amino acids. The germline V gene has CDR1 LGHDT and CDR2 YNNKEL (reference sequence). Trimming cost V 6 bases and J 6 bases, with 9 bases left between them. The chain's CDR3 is CASRRGANEQFF. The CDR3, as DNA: TGTGCCAGCAGGAGGGGGGCCAATGAGCAGTTCTTC.

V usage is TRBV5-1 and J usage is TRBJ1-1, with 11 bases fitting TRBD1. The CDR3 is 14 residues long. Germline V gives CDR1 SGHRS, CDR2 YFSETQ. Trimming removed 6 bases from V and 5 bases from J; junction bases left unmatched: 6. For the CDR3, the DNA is TGCGCCAGCAACCCCGGGACAGGGGGTACTGAAGCTTTCTTT. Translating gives CASNPGTGGTEAFF.

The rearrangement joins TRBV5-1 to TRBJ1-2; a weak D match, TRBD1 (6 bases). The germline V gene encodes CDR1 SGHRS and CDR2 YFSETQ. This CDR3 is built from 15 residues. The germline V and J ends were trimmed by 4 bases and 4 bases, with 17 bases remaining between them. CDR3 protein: CASSQMDSAFYGYTF. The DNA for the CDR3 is TGCGCCAGCAGCCAAATGGACAGTGCCTTCTATGGCTACACCTTC. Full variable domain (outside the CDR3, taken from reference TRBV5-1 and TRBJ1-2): KAGVTQTPRYLIKTRGQQVTLSCSPISGHRSVSWYQQTPGQGLQFLFEYFSETQRNKGNFPGRFSGRQFSNSRSEMNVSTLELGDSALYLCASSQMDSAFYGYTFGSGTRLTVV.

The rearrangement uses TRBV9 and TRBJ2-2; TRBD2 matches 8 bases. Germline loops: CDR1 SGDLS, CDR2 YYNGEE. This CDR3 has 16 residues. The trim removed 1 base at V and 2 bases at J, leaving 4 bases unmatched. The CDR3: CASSVRLAGNTGELFF. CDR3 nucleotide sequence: TGTGCCAGCAGCGTAAGGCTAGCGGGCAACACCGGGGAGCTGTTTTTT.

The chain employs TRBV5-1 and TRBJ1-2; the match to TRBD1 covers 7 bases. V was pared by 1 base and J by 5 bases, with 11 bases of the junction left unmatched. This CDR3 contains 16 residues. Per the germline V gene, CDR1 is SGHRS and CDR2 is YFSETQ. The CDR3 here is CASSLLGGQGGYGYTF. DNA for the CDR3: TGCGCCAGCAGCTTGCTGGGAGGGCAGGGGGGATATGGCTACACCTTC.

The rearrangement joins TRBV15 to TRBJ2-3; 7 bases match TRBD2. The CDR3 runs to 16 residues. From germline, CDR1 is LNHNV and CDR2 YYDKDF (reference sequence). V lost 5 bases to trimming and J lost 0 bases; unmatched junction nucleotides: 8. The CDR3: CATSGREGTSTDTQYF. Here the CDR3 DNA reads TGTGCCACCAGCGGCAGGGAGGGTACTAGCACAGATACGCAGTATTTT.

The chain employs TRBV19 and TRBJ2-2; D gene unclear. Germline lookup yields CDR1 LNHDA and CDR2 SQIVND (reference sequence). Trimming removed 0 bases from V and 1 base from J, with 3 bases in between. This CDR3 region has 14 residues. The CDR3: CASSIEGNTGELFF. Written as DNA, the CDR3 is TGTGCCAGTAGTATAGAGGGGAACACCGGGGAGCTGTTTTTT.

The CDR3 bases are TGTGCCAGCAGCACAACTAGCGGGAGGACCACCTACGAGCAGTACTTC. As protein: CASSTTSGRTTYEQYF. This chain uses TRBV3-1 (or the pseudogene TRBV3-2) with TRBJ2-7, with 12 bases that match TRBD2. J gave up 2 bases and V 5 bases, and 7 bases lay outside the gene matches. Germline CDR1 and CDR2: LGHDT and YNNKEL (reference sequence). The CDR3 is made up of 16 amino acids.

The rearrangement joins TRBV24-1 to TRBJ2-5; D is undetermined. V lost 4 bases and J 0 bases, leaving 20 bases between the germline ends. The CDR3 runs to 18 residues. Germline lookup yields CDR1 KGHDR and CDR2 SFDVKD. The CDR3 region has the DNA TGTGCCACCAGTGACGACGACACGGCCCTACCGTACCAAGAGACCCAGTACTTC. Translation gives CATSDDDTALPYQETQYF.

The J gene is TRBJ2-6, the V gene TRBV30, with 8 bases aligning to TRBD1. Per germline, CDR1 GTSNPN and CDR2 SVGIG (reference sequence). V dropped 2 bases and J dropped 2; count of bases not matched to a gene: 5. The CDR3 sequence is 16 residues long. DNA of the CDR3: TGTGCCTGGAGTCCCCGGACAGGGACTGGGGCCAACGTCCTGACTTTC. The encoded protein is CAWSPRTGTGANVLTF.

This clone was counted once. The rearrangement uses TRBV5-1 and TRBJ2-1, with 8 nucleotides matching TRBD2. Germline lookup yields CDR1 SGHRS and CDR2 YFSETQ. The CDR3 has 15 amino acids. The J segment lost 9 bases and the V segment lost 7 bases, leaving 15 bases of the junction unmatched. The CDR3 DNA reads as TGCGCCAGCTTTGAAACCGGGGGGGCCAGGAGTGAGCAGTTCTTC. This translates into CASFETGGARSEQFF.

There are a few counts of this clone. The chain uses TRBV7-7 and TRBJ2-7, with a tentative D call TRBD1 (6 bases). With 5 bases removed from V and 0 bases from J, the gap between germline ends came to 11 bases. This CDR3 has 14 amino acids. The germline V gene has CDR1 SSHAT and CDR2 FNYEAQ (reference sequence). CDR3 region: CASSRTVDSYEQYF. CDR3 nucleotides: TGTGCCAGCAGCCGGACAGTTGACTCCTACGAGCAGTACTTC.

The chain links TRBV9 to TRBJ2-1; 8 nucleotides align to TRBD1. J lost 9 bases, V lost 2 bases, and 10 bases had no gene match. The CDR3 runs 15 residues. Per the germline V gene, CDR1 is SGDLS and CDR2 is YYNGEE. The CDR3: CASSVGQGAITEQFF. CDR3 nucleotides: TGTGCCAGCAGCGTGGGGCAGGGGGCTATCACTGAGCAGTTCTTC.

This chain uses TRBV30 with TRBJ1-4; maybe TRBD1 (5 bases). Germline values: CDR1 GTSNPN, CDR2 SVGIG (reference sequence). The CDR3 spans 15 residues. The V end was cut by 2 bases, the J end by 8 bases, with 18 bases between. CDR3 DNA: TGTGCCTGGAGTACGCCCGGGACGCGTCGGGAAAAACTGTTTTTT. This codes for CAWSTPGTRREKLFF.

The CDR3 coding sequence is TGTGCCAGTAGTATAGATCCCAGCGGTGTTGTGGGGAATAACTATGGCTACACCTTC. Protein: CASSIDPSGVVGNNYGYTF. V is TRBV19 and J is TRBJ1-2, with D unresolved. Germline CDR1 and CDR2: LNHDA and SQIVND (reference sequence). The V end was cut by 0 bases, the J end by 1 base, with 21 bases between. This CDR3 contains 19 residues.

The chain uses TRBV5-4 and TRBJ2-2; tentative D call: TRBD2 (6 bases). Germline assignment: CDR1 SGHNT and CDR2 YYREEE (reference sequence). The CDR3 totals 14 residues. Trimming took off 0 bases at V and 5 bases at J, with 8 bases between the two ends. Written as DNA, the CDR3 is TGTGCCAGCAGCTTGGAGGGGAGGACCGGGGAGCTGTTTTTT. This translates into CASSLEGRTGELFF. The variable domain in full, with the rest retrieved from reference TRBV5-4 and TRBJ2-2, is ETGVTQSPTHLIKTRGQQVTLRCSSQSGHNTVSWYQQALGQGPQFIFQYYREEENGRGNFPPRFSGLQFPNYSSELNVNALELDDSALYLCASSLEGRTGELFFGEGSRLTVL.

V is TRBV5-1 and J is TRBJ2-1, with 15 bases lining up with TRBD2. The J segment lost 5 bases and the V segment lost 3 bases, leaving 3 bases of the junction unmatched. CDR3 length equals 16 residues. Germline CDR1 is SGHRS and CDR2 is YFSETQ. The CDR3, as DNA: TGCGCCAGCAGCTCTGGGACTAGCGGGAGGAACAATGAGCAGTTCTTC. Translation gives CASSSGTSGRNNEQFF. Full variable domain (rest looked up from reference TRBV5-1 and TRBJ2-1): KAGVTQTPRYLIKTRGQQVTLSCSPISGHRSVSWYQQTPGQGLQFLFEYFSETQRNKGNFPGRFSGRQFSNSRSEMNVSTLELGDSALYLCASSSGTSGRNNEQFFGPGTRLTVL.

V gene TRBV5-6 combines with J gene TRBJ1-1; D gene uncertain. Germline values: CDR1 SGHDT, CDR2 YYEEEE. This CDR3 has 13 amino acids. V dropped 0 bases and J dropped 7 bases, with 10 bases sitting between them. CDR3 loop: CASSLVSEGEAFF. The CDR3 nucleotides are TGTGCCAGCAGCTTGGTGTCCGAGGGTGAAGCTTTCTTT.

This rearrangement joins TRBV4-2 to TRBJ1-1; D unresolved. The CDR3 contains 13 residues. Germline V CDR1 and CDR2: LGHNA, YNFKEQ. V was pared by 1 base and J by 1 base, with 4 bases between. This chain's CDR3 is CASSQGRNTEAFF. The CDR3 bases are TGTGCCAGCAGCCAAGGACGGAACACTGAAGCTTTCTTT.

CDR3 region: CASSFGGRTNQETQYF. The CDR3 DNA is TGTGCCAGTAGTTTCGGAGGCAGAACTAACCAAGAGACCCAGTACTTC. The rearrangement links TRBV19 to TRBJ2-5; the D gene is possibly TRBD2 (5 bases). V shed 5 bases and J shed 0 bases, with 16 bases lying between them. The CDR3 extends over 16 amino acids. Germline CDR1 LNHDA, CDR2 SQIVND (reference sequence).

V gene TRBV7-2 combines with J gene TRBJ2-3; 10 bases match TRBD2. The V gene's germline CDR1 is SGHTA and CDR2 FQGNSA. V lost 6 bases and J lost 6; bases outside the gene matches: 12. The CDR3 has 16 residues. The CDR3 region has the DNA TGTGCCAGCAGTTCCGACTTAGCGGGAGGCTATGATACGCAGTATTTT. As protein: CASSSDLAGGYDTQYF. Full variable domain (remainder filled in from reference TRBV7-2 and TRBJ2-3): GAGVSQSPSNKVTEKGKDVELRCDPISGHTALYWYRQSLGQGLEFLIYFQGNSAPDKSGLPSDRFSAERTGGSVSTLTIQRTQQEDSAVYLCASSSDLAGGYDTQYFGPGTRLTVL.

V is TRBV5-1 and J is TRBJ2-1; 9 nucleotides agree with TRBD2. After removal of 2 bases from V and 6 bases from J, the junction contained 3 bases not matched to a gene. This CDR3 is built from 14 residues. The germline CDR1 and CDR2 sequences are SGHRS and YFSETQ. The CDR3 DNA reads TGCGCCAGCAGCTTACAGACTAGCGGCAATGAGCAGTTCTTC. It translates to CASSLQTSGNEQFF.

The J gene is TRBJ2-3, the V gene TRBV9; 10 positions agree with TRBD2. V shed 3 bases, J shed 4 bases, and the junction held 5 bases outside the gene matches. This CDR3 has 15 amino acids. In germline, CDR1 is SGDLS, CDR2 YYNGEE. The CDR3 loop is CASSASGREADTQYF. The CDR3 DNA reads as TGTGCCAGCAGCGCCAGCGGGAGGGAGGCAGATACGCAGTATTTT.

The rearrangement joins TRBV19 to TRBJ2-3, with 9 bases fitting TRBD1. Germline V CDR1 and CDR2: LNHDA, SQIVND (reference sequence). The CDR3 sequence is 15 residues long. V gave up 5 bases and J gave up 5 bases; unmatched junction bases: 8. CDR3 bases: TGTGCCAGTAGTCTGGACAGGGGCTGGGTAGATACGCAGTATTTT. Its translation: CASSLDRGWVDTQYF.

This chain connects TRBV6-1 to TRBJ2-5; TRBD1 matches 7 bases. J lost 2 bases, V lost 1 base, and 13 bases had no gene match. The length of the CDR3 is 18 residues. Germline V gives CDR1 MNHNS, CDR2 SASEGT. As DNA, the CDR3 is TGTGCCAGCAGTGAAGACACCCCGGGACAGACCTTTCAAGAGACCCAGTACTTC. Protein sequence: CASSEDTPGQTFQETQYF.

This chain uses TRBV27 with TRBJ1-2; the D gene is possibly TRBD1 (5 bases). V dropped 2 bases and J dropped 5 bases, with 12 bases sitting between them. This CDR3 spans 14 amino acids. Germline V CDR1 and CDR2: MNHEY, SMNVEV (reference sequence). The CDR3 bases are TGTGCCAGCAGTTTAGGCGGACAAACTTATGGCTACACCTTC. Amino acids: CASSLGGQTYGYTF.

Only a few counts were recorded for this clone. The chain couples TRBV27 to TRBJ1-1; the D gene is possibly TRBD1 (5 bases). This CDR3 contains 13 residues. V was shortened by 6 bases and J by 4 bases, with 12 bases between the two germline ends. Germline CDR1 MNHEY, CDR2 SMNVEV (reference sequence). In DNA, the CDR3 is TGTGCCAGCAGGGTGGGACGGTTCACTGAAGCTTTCTTT. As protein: CASRVGRFTEAFF.

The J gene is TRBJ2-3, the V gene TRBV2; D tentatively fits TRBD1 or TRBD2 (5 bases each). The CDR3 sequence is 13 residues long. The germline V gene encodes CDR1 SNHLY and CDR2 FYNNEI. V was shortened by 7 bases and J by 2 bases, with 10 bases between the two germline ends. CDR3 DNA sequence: TGTGCCAGCACAGGGAGTAACACAGATACGCAGTATTTT. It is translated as CASTGSNTDTQYF.

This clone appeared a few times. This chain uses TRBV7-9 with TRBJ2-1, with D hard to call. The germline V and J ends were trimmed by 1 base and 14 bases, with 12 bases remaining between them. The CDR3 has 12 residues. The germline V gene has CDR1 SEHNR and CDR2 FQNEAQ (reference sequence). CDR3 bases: TGTGCCAGCAGCTTAGGGTGGGAAGGGAAGTTCTTC. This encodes CASSLGWEGKFF.

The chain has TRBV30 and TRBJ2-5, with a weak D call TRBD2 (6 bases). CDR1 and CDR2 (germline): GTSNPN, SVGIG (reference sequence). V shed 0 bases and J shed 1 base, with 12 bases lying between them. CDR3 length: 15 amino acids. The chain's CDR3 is CAWSVPGLRQETQYF. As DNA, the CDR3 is TGTGCCTGGAGTGTACCGGGACTCCGCCAAGAGACCCAGTACTTC. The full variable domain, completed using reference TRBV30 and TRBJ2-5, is SQTIHQWPATLVQPVGSPLSLECTVEGTSNPNLYWYRQAAGRGLQLLFYSVGIGQISSEVPQNLSASRPQDRQFILSSKKLLLSDSGFYLCAWSVPGLRQETQYFGPGTRLLVL.